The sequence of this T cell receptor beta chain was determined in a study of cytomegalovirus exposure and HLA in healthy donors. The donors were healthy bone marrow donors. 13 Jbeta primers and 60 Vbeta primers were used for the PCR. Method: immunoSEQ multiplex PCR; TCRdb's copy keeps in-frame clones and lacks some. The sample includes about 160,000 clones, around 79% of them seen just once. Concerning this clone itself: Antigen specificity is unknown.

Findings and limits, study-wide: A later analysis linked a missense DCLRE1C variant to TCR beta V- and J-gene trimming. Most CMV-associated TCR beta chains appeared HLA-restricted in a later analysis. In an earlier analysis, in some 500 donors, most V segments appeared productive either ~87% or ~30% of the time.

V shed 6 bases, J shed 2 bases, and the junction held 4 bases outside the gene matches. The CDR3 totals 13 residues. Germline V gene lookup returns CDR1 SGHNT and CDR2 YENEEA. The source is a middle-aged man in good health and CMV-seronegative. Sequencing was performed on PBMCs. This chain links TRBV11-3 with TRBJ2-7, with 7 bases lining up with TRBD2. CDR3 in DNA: TGTGCCAGCAGTGCCCGGGGGGCCTACGAGCAGTACTTC. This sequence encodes CASSARGAYEQYF.